This T cell receptor (beta chain) was captured in a study of shared clonotypes between healthy human individuals. Points on this clone: Other DNA sequences of this sample code for an identical CDR3.

In germline, CDR1 is SGHRS, CDR2 YFSETQ. The V and J ends lost 5 bases and 5 bases, in that order; junction bases with no gene match: 6. The CDR3 extends over 14 amino acids. Original processing notes: Junction-only immunoSEQ data arrived without quality scores, meaning filtering differed. Clones were read by immunoSEQ multiplex PCR, and TCRdb kept only the in-frame ones, dropping some. Clonal size and the V and J genes are those of that table, whereas D and trimming came from the DNA. The data hold some 2.1 million clones, with roughly 94% observed a single time. What was sequenced was naive CD4+ T cells sorted from blood. Sample subset: CD45RA+ positively selected. The rearrangement links TRBV5-1 to TRBJ2-7, with 11 bases aligning to TRBD1. The receptor was derived from a man aged 18 to 35 in good health. In nucleotides, the CDR3 is TGCGCCAGCAGTCCCGGGACAGGGGGGAACGAGCAGTACTTC. Translating it yields CASSPGTGGNEQYF.